These 2 T cell receptor beta chains were all obtained from the same sample, sequenced in a study of shared clonotypes between healthy human individuals. Libraries were prepared by immunoSEQ multiplex PCR; TCRdb keeps only in-frame clonotypes and omits some of them. In the table there are about half a million clones, around 80% of which are singletons. The specimen sequenced was PBMCs. These receptors were obtained from a woman aged 40 to 49 in good health. Some clones in this sample may be carry-over from other donors' samples.

The rearrangement joins TRBV28 to TRBJ2-3; TRBD2 agrees at 12 bases. Germline CDR1 is MDHEN and CDR2 is SYDVKM. This CDR3 comprises 16 residues. The junction had 7 bases not matched to a gene; V was cut back by 4 bases and J by 5 bases. This CDR3 is CASSSPSGRVKDTQYF. DNA of the CDR3: TGTGCCAGCAGTTCCCCTAGCGGGAGGGTTAAAGATACGCAGTATTTT.

The chain links TRBV10-2 to TRBJ1-5; D is unresolved. Per germline, CDR1 WSHSY and CDR2 SAAADI. The V gene lost 7 bases and the J gene lost 4 bases, with 8 bases spanning the gap. The CDR3 has 12 residues. This CDR3 reads CASMTVNQPQHF. In nucleotides, the CDR3 is TGCGCCAGCATGACGGTTAATCAGCCCCAGCATTTT.